Below are 2 T cell receptor beta chains sequenced from a single sample in a study of blood T cell repertoires in COVID-19. The method was immunoSEQ multiplex PCR; TCRdb's version includes in-frame clones alone and lacks a portion of them. The sample comprises about 63,000 clones, about 86% of which are singletons, and 9.5% to 15% rests with the top ten. The specimen was peripheral blood. Receptor source: a human donor in a cohort sampled during active COVID-19.

V and J are TRBV6-2 or TRBV6-3 and TRBJ2-5; 11 bases are a match to TRBD1. Germline V gene data show CDR1 as MNHEY and CDR2 as SVGEGT. With 2 bases clipped from V and 4 bases from J, the junction kept 3 bases outside the gene matches. The CDR3 totals 15 residues. The CDR3 region has the DNA TGTGCCAGCAGTTACCCCGGACAGGGGGCAGAGACCCAGTACTTC. Residues: CASSYPGQGAETQYF.

This chain uses TRBV5-1 with TRBJ2-5, with 9 bases lining up with TRBD2. V shed 1 base, J shed 1 base, and the junction held 8 bases outside the gene matches. Germline CDR1 reads SGHRS; CDR2 reads YFSETQ. The CDR3 sequence is 17 residues long. CDR3 DNA sequence: TGCGCCAGCAGCTTGATCTCCGCGGGGGGGTCCCAAGAGACCCAGTACTTC. Protein product: CASSLISAGGSQETQYF.